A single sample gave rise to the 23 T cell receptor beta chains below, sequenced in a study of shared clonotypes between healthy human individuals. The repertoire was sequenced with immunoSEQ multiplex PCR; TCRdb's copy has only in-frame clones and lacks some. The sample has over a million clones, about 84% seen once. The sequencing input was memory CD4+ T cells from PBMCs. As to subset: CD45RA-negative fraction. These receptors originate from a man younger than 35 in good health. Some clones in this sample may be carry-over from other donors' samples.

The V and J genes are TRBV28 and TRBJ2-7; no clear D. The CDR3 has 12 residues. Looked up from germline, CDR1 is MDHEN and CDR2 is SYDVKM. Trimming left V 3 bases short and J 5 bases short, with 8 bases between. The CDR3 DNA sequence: TGTGCCAGCAGTTTGGGTAGACACGAGCAGTACTTC. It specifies CASSLGRHEQYF.

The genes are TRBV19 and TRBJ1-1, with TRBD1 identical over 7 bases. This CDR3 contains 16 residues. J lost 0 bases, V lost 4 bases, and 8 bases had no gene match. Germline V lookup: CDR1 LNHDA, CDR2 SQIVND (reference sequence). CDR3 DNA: TGTGCCAGTAGTACCCGACAGGGTCGGATGAACACTGAAGCTTTCTTT. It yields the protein CASSTRQGRMNTEAFF.

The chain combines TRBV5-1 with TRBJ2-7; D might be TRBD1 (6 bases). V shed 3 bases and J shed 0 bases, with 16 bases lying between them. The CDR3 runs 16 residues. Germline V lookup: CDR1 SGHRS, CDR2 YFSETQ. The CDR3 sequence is CASSSSAQGNSYEQYF. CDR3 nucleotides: TGCGCCAGCAGCTCATCCGCACAGGGTAACTCCTACGAGCAGTACTTC.

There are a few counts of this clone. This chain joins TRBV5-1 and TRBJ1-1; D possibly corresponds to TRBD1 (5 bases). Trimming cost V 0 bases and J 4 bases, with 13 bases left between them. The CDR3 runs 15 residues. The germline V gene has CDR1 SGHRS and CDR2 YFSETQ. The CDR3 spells CASSLDLSGTTEAFF. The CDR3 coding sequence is TGCGCCAGCAGCTTGGATCTTTCGGGGACCACTGAAGCTTTCTTT.

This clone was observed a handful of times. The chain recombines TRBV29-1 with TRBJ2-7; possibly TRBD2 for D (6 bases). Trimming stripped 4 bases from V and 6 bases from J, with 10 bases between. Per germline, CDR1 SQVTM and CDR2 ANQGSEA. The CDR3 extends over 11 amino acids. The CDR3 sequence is CSVGRDREQYF. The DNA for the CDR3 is TGCAGCGTTGGGCGGGACCGCGAGCAGTACTTC.

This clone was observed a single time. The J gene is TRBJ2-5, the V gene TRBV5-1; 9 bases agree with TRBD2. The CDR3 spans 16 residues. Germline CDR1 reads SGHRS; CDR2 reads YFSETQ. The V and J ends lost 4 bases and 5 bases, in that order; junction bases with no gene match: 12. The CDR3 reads CASSNDGTSRGETQYF. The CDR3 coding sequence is TGCGCCAGCAGCAACGACGGGACTAGCAGAGGCGAGACCCAGTACTTC. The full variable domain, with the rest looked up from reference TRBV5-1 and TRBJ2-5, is KAGVTQTPRYLIKTRGQQVTLSCSPISGHRSVSWYQQTPGQGLQFLFEYFSETQRNKGNFPGRFSGRQFSNSRSEMNVSTLELGDSALYLCASSNDGTSRGETQYFGPGTRLLVL.

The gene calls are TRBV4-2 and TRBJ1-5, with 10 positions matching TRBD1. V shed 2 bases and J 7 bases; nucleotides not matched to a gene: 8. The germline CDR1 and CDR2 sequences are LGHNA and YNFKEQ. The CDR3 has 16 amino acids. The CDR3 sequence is CASSQRGTGEDQPQHF. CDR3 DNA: TGTGCCAGCAGCCAACGTGGGACAGGGGAAGACCAGCCCCAGCATTTT.

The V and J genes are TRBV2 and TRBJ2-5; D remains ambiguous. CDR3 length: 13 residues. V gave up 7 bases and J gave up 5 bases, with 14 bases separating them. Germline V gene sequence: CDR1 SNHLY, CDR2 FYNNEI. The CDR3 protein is CASTSGVRETQYF. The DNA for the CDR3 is TGTGCCAGCACAAGTGGAGTCCGCGAGACCCAGTACTTC.

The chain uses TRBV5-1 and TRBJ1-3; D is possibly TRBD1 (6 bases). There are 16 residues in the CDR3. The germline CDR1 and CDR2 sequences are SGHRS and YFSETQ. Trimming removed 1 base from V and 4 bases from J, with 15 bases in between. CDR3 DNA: TGCGCCAGCAGCTTGTCAGGGGTGGATCAGGGAAACACCATATATTTT. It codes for CASSLSGVDQGNTIYF.

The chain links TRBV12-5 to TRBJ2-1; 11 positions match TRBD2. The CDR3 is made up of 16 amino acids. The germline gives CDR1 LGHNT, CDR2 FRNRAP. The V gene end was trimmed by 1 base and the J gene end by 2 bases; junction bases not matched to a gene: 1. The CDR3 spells CASGLGLAGTYNEQFF. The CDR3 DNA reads TGTGCTAGTGGTTTGGGACTAGCGGGGACCTACAATGAGCAGTTCTTC.

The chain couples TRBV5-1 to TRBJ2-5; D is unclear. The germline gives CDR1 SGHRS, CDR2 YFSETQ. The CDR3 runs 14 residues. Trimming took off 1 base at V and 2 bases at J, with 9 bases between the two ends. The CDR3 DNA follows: TGCGCCAGCAGCTTGCGGGCTCCACAAGAGACCCAGTACTTC. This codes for CASSLRAPQETQYF.

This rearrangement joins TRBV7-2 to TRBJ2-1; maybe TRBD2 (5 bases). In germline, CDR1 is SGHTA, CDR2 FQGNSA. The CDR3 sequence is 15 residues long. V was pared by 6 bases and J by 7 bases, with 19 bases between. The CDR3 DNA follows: TGTGCCAGCAGAGACGTCGGGAAGGCGCTGAATGAGCAGTTCTTC. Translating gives CASRDVGKALNEQFF. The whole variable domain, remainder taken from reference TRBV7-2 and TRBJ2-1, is GAGVSQSPSNKVTEKGKDVELRCDPISGHTALYWYRQSLGQGLEFLIYFQGNSAPDKSGLPSDRFSAERTGGSVSTLTIQRTQQEDSAVYLCASRDVGKALNEQFFGPGTRLTVL.

As DNA, the CDR3 is TGTGCCAGCAGCCCCGTAGTGCCCTACAATGAGCAGTTCTTC. Encoded protein: CASSPVVPYNEQFF. The chain is built from TRBV7-9 and TRBJ2-1; D call uncertain. The CDR3 consists of 14 residues. V gave up 5 bases and J gave up 2 bases, with 10 bases separating them. The germline V gene encodes CDR1 SEHNR and CDR2 FQNEAQ (reference sequence). Looking up the rest from reference TRBV7-9 and TRBJ2-1 gives the full variable domain: DTGVSQNPRHKITKRGQNVTFRCDPISEHNRLYWYRQTLGQGPEFLTYFQNEAQLEKSRLLSDRFSAERPKGSFSTLEIQRTEQGDSAMYLCASSPVVPYNEQFFGPGTRLTVL.

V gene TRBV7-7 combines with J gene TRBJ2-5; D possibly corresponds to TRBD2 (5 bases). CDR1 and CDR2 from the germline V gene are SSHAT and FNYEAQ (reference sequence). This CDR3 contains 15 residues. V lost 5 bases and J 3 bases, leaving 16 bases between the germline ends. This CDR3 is CASSPPPRREETQYF. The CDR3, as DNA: TGTGCCAGCAGCCCACCCCCACGGCGGGAAGAGACCCAGTACTTC.

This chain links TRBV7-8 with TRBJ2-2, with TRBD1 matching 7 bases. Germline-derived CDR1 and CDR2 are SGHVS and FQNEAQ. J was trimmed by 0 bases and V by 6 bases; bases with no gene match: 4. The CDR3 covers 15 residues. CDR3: CASRVTGTNTGELFF. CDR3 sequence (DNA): TGTGCCAGCAGGGTGACAGGGACGAACACCGGGGAGCTGTTTTTT. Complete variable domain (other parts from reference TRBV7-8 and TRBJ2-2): GAGVSQSPRYKVAKRGQDVALRCDPISGHVSLFWYQQALGQGPEFLTYFQNEAQLDKSGLPSDRFFAERPEGSVSTLKIQRTQQEDSAVYLCASRVTGTNTGELFFGEGSRLTVL.

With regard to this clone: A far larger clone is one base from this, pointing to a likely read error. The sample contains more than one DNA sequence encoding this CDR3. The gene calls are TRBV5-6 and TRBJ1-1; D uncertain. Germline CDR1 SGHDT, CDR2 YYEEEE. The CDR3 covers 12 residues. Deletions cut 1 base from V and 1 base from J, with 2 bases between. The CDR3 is CASSLRNTEAFF. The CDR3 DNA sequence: TGTGCCAGCAGCTTGAGGAACACTGAAGCTTTCTTT.

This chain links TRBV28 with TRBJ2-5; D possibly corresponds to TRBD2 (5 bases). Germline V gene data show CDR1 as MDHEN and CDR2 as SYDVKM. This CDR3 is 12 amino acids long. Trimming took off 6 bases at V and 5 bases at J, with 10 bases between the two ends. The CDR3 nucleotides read TGTGCCAGCAGAATCACGGGGGAGACCCAGTACTTC. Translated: CASRITGETQYF.

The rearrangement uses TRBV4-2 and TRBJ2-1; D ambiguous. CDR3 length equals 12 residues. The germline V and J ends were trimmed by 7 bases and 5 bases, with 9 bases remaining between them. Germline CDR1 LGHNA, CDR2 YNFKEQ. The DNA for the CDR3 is TGTGCCAGCAAAGGCGCCCACAATGAGCAGTTCTTC. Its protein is CASKGAHNEQFF.

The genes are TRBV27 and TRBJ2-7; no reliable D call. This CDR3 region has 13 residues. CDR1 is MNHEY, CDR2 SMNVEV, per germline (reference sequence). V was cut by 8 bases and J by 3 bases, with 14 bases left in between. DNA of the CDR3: TGTGCCAGCTGGTCGGACGAGCACTACGAGCAGTACTTC. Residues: CASWSDEHYEQYF.

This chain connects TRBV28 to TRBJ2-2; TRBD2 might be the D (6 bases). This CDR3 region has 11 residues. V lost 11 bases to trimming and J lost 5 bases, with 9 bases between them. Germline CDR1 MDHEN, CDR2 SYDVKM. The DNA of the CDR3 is TGTGCCGCGGGGCGGACCGGGGAGCTGTTTTTT. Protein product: CAAGRTGELFF.

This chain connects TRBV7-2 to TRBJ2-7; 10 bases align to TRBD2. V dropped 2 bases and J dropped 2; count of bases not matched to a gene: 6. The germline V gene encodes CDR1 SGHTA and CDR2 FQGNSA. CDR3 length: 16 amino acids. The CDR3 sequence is CASSLWVSGRPYEQYF. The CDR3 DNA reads TGTGCCAGCAGCTTATGGGTTAGCGGGAGGCCCTACGAGCAGTACTTC.

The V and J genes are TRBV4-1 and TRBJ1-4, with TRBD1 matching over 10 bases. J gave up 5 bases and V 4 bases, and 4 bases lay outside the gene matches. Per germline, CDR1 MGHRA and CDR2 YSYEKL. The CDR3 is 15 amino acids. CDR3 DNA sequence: TGCGCCAGCAGCCGAATGGGACAGGGGAATGAAAAACTGTTTTTT. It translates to CASSRMGQGNEKLFF.

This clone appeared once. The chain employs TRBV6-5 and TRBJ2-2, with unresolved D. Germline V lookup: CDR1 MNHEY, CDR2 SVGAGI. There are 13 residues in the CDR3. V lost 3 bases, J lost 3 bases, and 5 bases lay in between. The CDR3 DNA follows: TGTGCCAGCAGTTATGGGCACACCGGGGAGCTGTTTTTT. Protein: CASSYGHTGELFF.